This record looks at one T cell receptor beta chain sequence and its context. No antigen is known for it. The data were obtained in a study of response to subunit inactivated influenza vaccine. The CDR3 length is 15 residues. From germline, CDR1 is LGHNA and CDR2 YSLEER. Trimming took 3 bases from V and 6 from J, leaving 16 bases between them. General study results and limits: The authors offered the suggestion that each seasonal influenza vaccination recruits few new T cells.

TCRdb passed the RT-PCR reads through MiXCR, listing each CDR3 protein once. The sample has just over 300,000 distinct CDR3 sequences, roughly 20% seen once; the top ten hold around 10%. The sequence came from a man aged 45-69 years who received an inactivated influenza vaccine. The sample was PBMCs from blood, taken 21 months after vaccination. V usage is TRBV4-3 and J usage is TRBJ2-3; D may match TRBD1 or TRBD2 (5 bases each). The CDR3 sequence: CASSHTGGGADTQYF. CDR3 coding DNA: TGCGCCAGCAGCCATACAGGTGGGGGTGCCGATACGCAGTATTTT.